The 6 T cell receptor beta chains listed next were all sequenced from one sample in a study of technical replicates of blood from a handful of donors. TCRdb's table, derived via immunoSEQ multiplex PCR, lists solely in-frame clones and lacks some. The table has around 84,000 clones, nearly 98% seen once. Sequencing was carried out using T cells isolated from PBMCs. The receptors derive from a human donor in good health.

The CDR3 loop reads CASGLVLRGGHNYGYTF. Written as DNA, the CDR3 is TGTGCTAGTGGTTTGGTACTTCGCGGGGGCCATAACTATGGCTACACCTTC. The chain combines TRBV12-5 with TRBJ1-2; TRBD1 is a possible D gene (6 bases). Between the trimmed V and J ends, which lost 0 bases and 1 base, there was a span of 15 bases. The CDR3 runs 17 residues. CDR1 and CDR2 (germline): LGHNT, FRNRAP.

The chain carries TRBV5-1 and TRBJ2-5; 8 bases match TRBD1. Germline CDR1 reads SGHRS; CDR2 reads YFSETQ. Losses at the gene ends were 4 bases for V and 7 bases for J; bases not matched to a gene: 6. The CDR3 covers 13 residues. CDR3 nucleotides: TGCGCCAGCAGCGGCGGACAGGGAGGGACCCAGTACTTC. It codes for CASSGGQGGTQYF.

The chain couples TRBV5-1 to TRBJ2-1, with unresolved D. V was pared by 0 bases and J by 8 bases, with 12 bases between. The CDR3 is made up of 14 amino acids. Germline CDR1 reads SGHRS; CDR2 reads YFSETQ. The CDR3 here is CASSLEPSSHEQFF. CDR3 DNA: TGCGCCAGCAGCTTGGAGCCTAGTTCGCATGAGCAGTTCTTC. Drawing the rest from reference TRBV5-1 and TRBJ2-1, the complete variable domain is KAGVTQTPRYLIKTRGQQVTLSCSPISGHRSVSWYQQTPGQGLQFLFEYFSETQRNKGNFPGRFSGRQFSNSRSEMNVSTLELGDSALYLCASSLEPSSHEQFFGPGTRLTVL.

The rearrangement links TRBV5-1 to TRBJ2-2; D perhaps matches TRBD1 (6 bases). The CDR3 spans 15 residues. V lost 3 bases to trimming and J lost 6 bases, with 15 bases between them. The germline gives CDR1 SGHRS, CDR2 YFSETQ. CDR3 sequence (DNA): TGCGCCAGCAGCTCCTACTTCAGGGGTCCCGGGGAGCTGTTTTTT. It encodes CASSSYFRGPGELFF.

CDR3 protein: CASSAPSDSSNQPQHF. The CDR3 coding sequence is TGTGCCAGCAGCGCCCCTAGCGACAGTAGCAATCAGCCCCAGCATTTT. The V call is TRBV7-9, the J call TRBJ1-5; a weak D match, TRBD1 (5 bases). Germline V lookup: CDR1 SEHNR, CDR2 FQNEAQ (reference sequence). The CDR3 runs 16 residues. Trimming left V 5 bases short and J 0 bases short, with 14 bases between.

The rearrangement links TRBV18 to TRBJ2-3; maybe TRBD1 (6 bases). Germline CDR1 is KGHSH and CDR2 is LQKENI. CDR3 length equals 15 residues. The V and J ends lost 1 base and 3 bases respectively, with 11 bases between them. CDR3 coding DNA: TGTGCCAGCTCACCACTCCAGGGGCAGACAGATACGCAGTATTTT. Translation gives CASSPLQGQTDTQYF.